The 29 T cell receptor beta chains below come from one sample, sequenced in a study of human T cells and chemical hapten exposure. Time point in this sample: patch test 1, 2 weeks after DPC sensitization. As for treatment: therapeutic diphenylcyclopropenone sensitization with weekly scalp DPC. TCRdb reprocessed the RACE reads via MiXCR and lists one record per CDR3 protein. Here the sample spans roughly 380,000 distinct CDR3 sequences, roughly 4.8% being singletons. The sample in question was whole blood, obtained in connection with sensitization to the hapten diphenylcyclopropenone (DPC). These receptors all stem from a woman aged 50 to 60 with alopecia areata. Some clones in this sample may be carry-over from other donors' samples.

In its sample, this clonotype was seen many times. CDR3 loop: CATTEIKEKLFF. The CDR3, as DNA: TGTGCCACCACGGAGATTAAGGAAAAACTGTTTTTT. The chain links TRBV6-6 to TRBJ1-4; D remains unclear. The CDR3 extends over 12 amino acids. Germline V gives CDR1 MNHNY, CDR2 SVGAGI (reference sequence). Trimming removed 10 bases from V and 8 bases from J, with 14 bases in between.

The rearrangement links TRBV3-1 to TRBJ1-2; TRBD1 aligns across 7 bases. The junction had 8 bases not matched to a gene; V was cut back by 3 bases and J by 4 bases. Germline lookup yields CDR1 LGHDT and CDR2 YNNKEL (reference sequence). The CDR3 is 15 amino acids. The CDR3 coding sequence is TGTGCCAGCAGCCACGCCGACAGGGAATCCTATGGCTACACCTTC. Residues: CASSHADRESYGYTF.

Written as DNA, the CDR3 is TGTGCCAGCAGCTTAGTCACGGACTATGGCTACACCTTC. This encodes CASSLVTDYGYTF. The gene calls are TRBV7-2 and TRBJ1-2; unclear D gene. The CDR3 contains 13 residues. Trimming took 1 base from V and 3 from J, leaving 6 bases between them. Looked up from germline, CDR1 is SGHTA and CDR2 is FQGNSA.

The table lists this clonotype with many counts. J is TRBJ1-5 and V is TRBV7-8; tentative D call: TRBD1 (5 bases). Trimming removed 1 base at V and 8 bases at J, with 15 bases between. The CDR3 has 15 residues. Germline values: CDR1 SGHVS, CDR2 FQNEAQ. The CDR3 sequence: CASSLGGRGLEPQHF. In nucleotides, the CDR3 is TGTGCCAGCAGCTTAGGGGGACGAGGGTTAGAGCCCCAGCATTTT.

The chain recombines TRBV28 with TRBJ2-7; 12 nucleotides line up with TRBD2. Germline trimming cut 4 bases from V and 2 bases from J; bases unmatched to any gene: 12. The germline V gene has CDR1 MDHEN and CDR2 SYDVKM. This CDR3 spans 18 amino acids. CDR3: CASSSKAELAGGTYEQYF. DNA of the CDR3: TGTGCCAGCAGTTCCAAAGCCGAACTAGCGGGAGGCACCTACGAGCAGTACTTC. The whole variable domain, filled in from reference TRBV28 and TRBJ2-7, reads DVKVTQSSRYLVKRTGEKVFLECVQDMDHENMFWYRQDPGLGLRLIYFSYDVKMKEKGDIPEGYSVSREKKERFSLILESASTNQTSMYLCASSSKAELAGGTYEQYFGPGTRLTVT.

At least ten counts were recorded for this clonotype. This chain links TRBV2 with TRBJ1-2; D is ambiguous. Trimming removed 4 bases from V and 14 bases from J, with 11 bases in between. This CDR3 comprises 10 residues. Germline CDR1 reads SNHLY; CDR2 reads FYNNEI. The CDR3 is CASSGRRGTF. CDR3 DNA: TGTGCCAGCAGTGGACGGCGTGGGACCTTC.

In this sample, this clonotype turned up a few times. This chain joins TRBV3-1 and TRBJ1-2; 8 bases are shared with TRBD1. The germline V gene has CDR1 LGHDT and CDR2 YNNKEL (reference sequence). Trimming removed 10 bases from V and 7 bases from J; junction bases left unmatched: 2. This CDR3 region has 10 residues. CDR3 DNA sequence: TGTGCCACAGGGGGCGCTGGCTACACCTTC. Its protein is CATGGAGYTF. Based on the CDR3 plus reference TRBV3-1 and TRBJ1-2, the full variable domain is DTAVSQTPKYLVTQMGNDKSIKCEQNLGHDTMYWYKQDSKKFLKIMFSYNNKELIINETVPNRFSPKSPDKAHLNLHINSLELGDSAVYFCATGGAGYTFGSGTRLTVV.

This clonotype came up many times. The V gene is TRBV7-8, the J gene TRBJ2-5; D is ambiguous. The ends were cut back, 2 bases at V and 0 bases at J, with 7 bases in the middle. The CDR3 length is 14 residues. Germline CDR1 reads SGHVS; CDR2 reads FQNEAQ. The CDR3: CASSLSTYQETQYF. In DNA, the CDR3 is TGTGCCAGCAGCTTAAGCACGTACCAAGAGACCCAGTACTTC.

At least ten counts were recorded for this clonotype. V is TRBV9 and J is TRBJ2-2; unclear D gene. The CDR3 extends over 15 amino acids. V was cut by 2 bases and J by 4 bases, with 12 bases left in between. Germline CDR1 reads SGDLS; CDR2 reads YYNGEE. The CDR3 bases are TGTGCCAGCAGCGTCGAGTTCCTATCCACCGGGGAGCTGTTTTTT. Translating gives CASSVEFLSTGELFF.

The chain carries TRBV7-8 and TRBJ2-1, with a possible D match to TRBD1 (5 bases). V was shortened by 5 bases and J by 2 bases, with 10 bases between the two germline ends. This CDR3 is 14 amino acids long. Germline CDR1 and CDR2: SGHVS and FQNEAQ. CDR3 sequence reads: CASSLTATYNEQFF. The CDR3 DNA is TGTGCCAGCAGCCTGACAGCCACCTACAATGAGCAGTTCTTC.

This clonotype was picked up many times. V and J are TRBV20-1 and TRBJ1-5; tentatively, D is TRBD1 (5 bases). The CDR3 runs 16 residues. Between the trimmed V and J ends, which lost 0 bases and 4 bases, there was a span of 16 bases. Germline CDR1 reads DFQATT; CDR2 reads SNEGSKA (reference sequence). CDR3 in amino acids: CSARDQGSWRNQPQHF. The CDR3 DNA is TGCAGTGCTAGAGATCAGGGCAGTTGGAGGAATCAGCCCCAGCATTTT.

There are many counts of this clonotype. The CDR3 sequence: CASAWGDTEAFF. In DNA form, the CDR3 reads TGTGCCAGCGCGTGGGGGGACACTGAAGCTTTCTTT. This rearrangement joins TRBV5-4 to TRBJ1-1; D may be TRBD1 (5 bases). Germline-derived CDR1 and CDR2 are SGHNT and YYREEE (reference sequence). Trimming removed 7 bases at V and 3 bases at J, with 10 bases between. CDR3 size: 12 residues.

Comment on this clonotype: This could be a read error, since a much larger clone is one nucleotide away. This chain uses TRBV20-1 with TRBJ1-5; D gene unclear. CDR3 length: 13 residues. CDR1 is DFQATT, CDR2 SNEGSKA, per germline (reference sequence). CDR3 coding DNA: TGCAGTGTTAGAGAGTCAGGCAATCAGCCCCAGCATTTT. This encodes CSVRESGNQPQHF.

This clonotype appeared many times. The rearrangement joins TRBV5-6 to TRBJ1-1, with a weak D call TRBD1 (5 bases). The germline V gene has CDR1 SGHDT and CDR2 YYEEEE. V dropped 4 bases and J dropped 4 bases, with 11 bases sitting between them. CDR3 size: 13 residues. DNA for the CDR3: TGTGCCAGCAGCGTGGGACGGAGCACTGAAGCTTTCTTT. Translation gives CASSVGRSTEAFF.

This clonotype was seen a handful of times. The CDR3 sequence is CASSQTPDSAYEQYF. For the CDR3, the DNA is TGCGCCAGCAGCCAAACCCCGGACAGTGCCTACGAGCAGTACTTC. The V gene is TRBV4-3, the J gene TRBJ2-7; perhaps TRBD1 as D (6 bases). Germline CDR1 reads LGHNA; CDR2 reads YSLEER. The CDR3 runs to 15 residues. With 2 bases removed from V and 2 bases from J, the gap between germline ends came to 13 bases.

Many counts were recorded for this clonotype. The chain recombines TRBV6-2 or TRBV6-3 with TRBJ2-7; a weak D match, TRBD2 (6 bases). CDR1 is MNHEY, CDR2 SVGEGT, per germline. CDR3 size: 14 residues. Trimming removed 5 bases from V and 2 bases from J, with 13 bases in between. For the CDR3, the DNA is TGTGCCAGCAGTATTGGCGGACTACCCTACGAGCAGTACTTC. It encodes CASSIGGLPYEQYF.

Many counts were recorded for this clonotype. This chain connects TRBV3-1 to TRBJ2-4; no firm D call. Germline CDR1 reads LGHDT; CDR2 reads YNNKEL (reference sequence). V lost 2 bases and J 1 base, leaving 15 bases between the germline ends. The CDR3 totals 17 residues. CDR3: CASSQILAGAAKNIQYF. The CDR3 DNA is TGTGCCAGCAGCCAAATATTGGCAGGAGCGGCCAAAAACATTCAGTACTTC.

The chain recombines TRBV5-6 with TRBJ1-1, with TRBD1 identical over 11 bases. Losses at the gene ends were 4 bases for V and 5 bases for J; bases not matched to a gene: 7. In germline, CDR1 is SGHDT, CDR2 YYEEEE. There are 15 residues in the CDR3. The CDR3: CASSRDRGLTTEAFF. The CDR3 nucleotides are TGTGCCAGCAGCCGGGACAGGGGGTTAACGACTGAAGCTTTCTTT.

There are a few counts of this clonotype. The chain combines TRBV28 with TRBJ1-4; D is undetermined. With 3 bases removed from V and 3 bases from J, the gap between germline ends came to 11 bases. The germline CDR1 and CDR2 sequences are MDHEN and SYDVKM. The CDR3 runs 15 residues. CDR3 amino acids: CASSFWEGPNEKLFF. CDR3 nucleotides: TGTGCCAGCAGTTTCTGGGAGGGTCCTAATGAAAAACTGTTTTTT.

The chain combines TRBV13 with TRBJ1-2; 7 positions agree with TRBD1. V dropped 5 bases and J dropped 4; count of bases not matched to a gene: 7. Germline V gene data show CDR1 as PRHDT and CDR2 as FYEKMQ (reference sequence). The CDR3 sequence is 14 residues long. DNA of the CDR3: TGTGCCAGCAGCCACCAACAGGGGAGCTATGGCTACACCTTC. This sequence encodes CASSHQQGSYGYTF.

J is TRBJ1-1 and V is TRBV20-1, with a tentative D call TRBD1 (5 bases). V was trimmed by 0 bases and J by 10 bases, leaving 15 bases between them. CDR3 length: 13 residues. CDR1 DFQATT and CDR2 SNEGSKA come from the germline V gene (reference sequence). CDR3 sequence reads: CSARDSLGGAAFF. CDR3 bases: TGCAGTGCTAGAGATAGCCTAGGCGGGGCAGCTTTCTTT.

This clonotype has more than one count but fewer than ten. CDR3 protein: CATSAVQGETGELFF. DNA of the CDR3: TGTGCCACCAGTGCGGTACAGGGTGAGACCGGGGAGCTGTTTTTT. The chain employs TRBV24-1 and TRBJ2-2; D possibly corresponds to TRBD1 (6 bases). Per germline, CDR1 KGHDR and CDR2 SFDVKD. Trimming took 5 bases from V and 5 from J, leaving 14 bases between them. This CDR3 is 15 amino acids long.

This clonotype was picked up many times. The rearrangement uses TRBV7-9 and TRBJ2-1, with 7 nucleotides matching TRBD2. The CDR3 sequence is 15 residues long. Looked up from germline, CDR1 is SEHNR and CDR2 is FQNEAQ (reference sequence). Germline trimming cut 10 bases from V and 4 bases from J; bases unmatched to any gene: 13. CDR3 in DNA: TGTGCCATCCCACGTGGGGGGGTTATATACAATGAGCAGTTCTTC. The encoded protein is CAIPRGGVIYNEQFF.

Ten or more counts support this clonotype. The V call is TRBV7-6, the J call TRBJ1-1; 9 bases are a match to TRBD1. Germline CDR1 is SGHVS and CDR2 is FNYEAQ. The CDR3 runs to 14 residues. Losses at the gene ends were 5 bases for V and 3 bases for J; bases not matched to a gene: 4. CDR3 in DNA: TGTGCCAGCAGCCGTGGACAGGGGCACACTGAAGCTTTCTTT. Translated: CASSRGQGHTEAFF.

This clonotype was found many times. The chain links TRBV29-1 to TRBJ2-3; D gene uncertain. CDR1 is SQVTM, CDR2 ANQGSEA, per germline. Trimming removed 3 bases at V and 4 bases at J, with 8 bases between. The CDR3 loop spans 12 amino acids. The CDR3 spells CSVEQRPDTQYF. The CDR3 nucleotides read TGCAGCGTTGAGCAGCGTCCAGATACGCAGTATTTT.

This clonotype came up many times. V usage is TRBV12-3 or TRBV12-4 and J usage is TRBJ2-3; D is uncertain. CDR3 length: 14 amino acids. V was cut by 3 bases and J by 0 bases, with 7 bases left in between. CDR3 bases: TGTGCCAGCAGTTTGGCGTCTAGCACAGATACGCAGTATTTT. This gives the protein CASSLASSTDTQYF.

This clonotype has at least ten counts. The rearrangement links TRBV6-2 or TRBV6-3 to TRBJ2-2; 8 bases are a match to TRBD2. The germline V gene encodes CDR1 MNHEY and CDR2 SVGEGT. The CDR3 extends over 15 amino acids. Trimming took 6 bases from V and 0 from J; bases not matched to a gene: 3. This CDR3 reads CASRMTSANTGELFF. DNA of the CDR3: TGTGCCAGCAGGATGACTAGCGCGAACACCGGGGAGCTGTTTTTT.

This clonotype came up many times. V is TRBV12-3 or TRBV12-4 and J is TRBJ2-1; 13 bases are shared with TRBD2. This CDR3 region has 15 residues. The ends lost 5 bases at V and 6 bases at J; junction bases unmatched: 4. The CDR3 DNA sequence: TGTGCCAGCAGTCCGGGGACTAGCGGGGTCAATGAGCAGTTCTTC. Its protein is CASSPGTSGVNEQFF.

This clonotype was seen repeatedly, ten times or more. This rearrangement joins TRBV5-1 to TRBJ2-1; TRBD2 agrees at 8 bases. The CDR3 is 11 amino acids. Trimming at V came to 4 bases and at J to 10 bases, leaving 1 base not matched to a gene. The V gene's germline CDR1 is SGHRS and CDR2 YFSETQ. DNA of the CDR3: TGCGCCAGCAGCGCGGGGGGCGAGCAGTTCTTC. It yields the protein CASSAGGEQFF.